This is a list of T cell receptor beta chains from one sample in a study of technical replicates of blood from a few donors. Here immunoSEQ multiplex PCR was the method, and the copy in TCRdb shows in-frame clones only, minus some. The sample has 60,000 to 80,000 clones, around 87% seen once. Sequenced material: PBMCs. The receptors derive from a human donor in good health. Some clones in this sample may be carry-over from other donors' samples. CDR3s include the opening cysteine and the closing phenylalanine or tryptophan. A D gene is named only where the DNA matches it firmly. Clone size appears in some rows only: once, few, many, or a class for an expanded clone.

d_gene	v_gene	j_gene	abundance	CDR3aa	CDR3nt
.	TRBV4-3	TRBJ2-7	.	CASSQDRGVTYEQYF	TGCGCCAGCAGCCAAGATCGCGGGGTAACCTACGAGCAGTACTTC
.	TRBV7-2	TRBJ2-2	.	CASSLVVVAVNTGELFF	TGTGCCAGCAGCTTAGTAGTCGTAGCGGTGAACACCGGGGAGCTGTTTTTT
.	TRBV7-2	TRBJ2-5	.	CASSPTRGRETQYF	TGTGCCAGCAGCCCTACGCGGGGCCGCGAGACCCAGTACTTC
.	TRBV7-2	TRBJ2-7	.	CASTLRDFAVGEQYF	TGTGCCAGCACCCTCCGGGACTTCGCGGTAGGTGAGCAGTACTTC
TRBD1	TRBV6-1	TRBJ2-7	.	CASRGGDRVDEQYF	TGTGCCAGCAGAGGGGGGGACAGGGTCGACGAGCAGTACTTC
.	TRBV7-2	TRBJ1-4	.	CASSTGDLNEKLFF	TGTGCCAGCAGCACGGGAGACCTTAATGAAAAACTGTTTTTT
TRBD1	TRBV9	TRBJ2-6	.	CASSGTGARGANVLTF	TGTGCCAGCAGCGGGACAGGGGCAAGGGGGGCCAACGTCCTGACTTTC
.	TRBV30	TRBJ1-4	once	CAWRGTVEKLFF	TGTGCCTGGAGAGGGACTGTAGAAAAACTGTTTTTT
.	TRBV29-1	TRBJ1-2	.	CSVERAQGTYLYQGYTF	TGCAGCGTTGAAAGAGCGCAGGGAACCTACCTATATCAAGGCTACACCTTC
.	TRBV6-6	TRBJ1-2	.	CASSYSQSLQGYTF	TGTGCCAGCAGTTACTCACAGAGCCTTCAAGGCTACACCTTC
TRBD2	TRBV11-2	TRBJ2-3	.	CASSLGTSGKWGTDTQYF	TGTGCCAGCAGCCTCGGGACTAGCGGGAAGTGGGGGACAGATACGCAGTATTTT
.	TRBV6-5	TRBJ1-1	.	CASSYSTGGPEAFF	TGTGCCAGCAGTTACTCGACGGGTGGTCCTGAAGCTTTCTTT
TRBD1	TRBV6-5	TRBJ1-6	.	CASRQGNNSPLHF	TGTGCCAGCAGACAGGGGAATAATTCACCCCTCCACTTT